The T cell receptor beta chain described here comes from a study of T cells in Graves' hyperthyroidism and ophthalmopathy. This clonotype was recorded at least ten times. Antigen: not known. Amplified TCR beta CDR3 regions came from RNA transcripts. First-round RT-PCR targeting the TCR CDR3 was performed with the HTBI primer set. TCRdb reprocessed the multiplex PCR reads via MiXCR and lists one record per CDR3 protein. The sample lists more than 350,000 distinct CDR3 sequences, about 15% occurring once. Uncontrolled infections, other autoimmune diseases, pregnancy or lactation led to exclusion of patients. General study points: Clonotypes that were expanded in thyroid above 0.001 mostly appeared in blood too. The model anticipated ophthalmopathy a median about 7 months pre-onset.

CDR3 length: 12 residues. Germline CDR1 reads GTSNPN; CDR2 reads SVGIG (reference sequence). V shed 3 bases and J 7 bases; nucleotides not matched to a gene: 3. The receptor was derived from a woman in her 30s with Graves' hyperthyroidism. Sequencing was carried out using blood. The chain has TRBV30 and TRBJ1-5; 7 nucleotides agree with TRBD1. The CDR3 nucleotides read TGTGCCTGGAGAGACAGGGACCAGCCCCAGCATTTT. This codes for CAWRDRDQPQHF.